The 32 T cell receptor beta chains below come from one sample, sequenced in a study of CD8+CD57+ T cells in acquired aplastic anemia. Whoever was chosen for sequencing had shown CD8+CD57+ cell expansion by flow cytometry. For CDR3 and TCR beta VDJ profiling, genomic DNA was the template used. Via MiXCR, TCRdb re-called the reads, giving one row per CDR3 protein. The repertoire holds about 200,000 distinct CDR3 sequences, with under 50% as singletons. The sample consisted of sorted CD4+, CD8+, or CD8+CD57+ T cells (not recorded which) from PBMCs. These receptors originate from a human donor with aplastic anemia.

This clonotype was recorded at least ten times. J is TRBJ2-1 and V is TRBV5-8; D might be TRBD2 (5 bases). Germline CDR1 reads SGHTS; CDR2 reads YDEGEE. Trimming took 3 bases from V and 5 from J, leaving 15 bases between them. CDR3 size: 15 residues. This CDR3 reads CASSSMGSSHNEQFF. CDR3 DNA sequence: TGTGCCAGCAGCTCCATGGGGAGTAGTCACAATGAGCAGTTCTTC.

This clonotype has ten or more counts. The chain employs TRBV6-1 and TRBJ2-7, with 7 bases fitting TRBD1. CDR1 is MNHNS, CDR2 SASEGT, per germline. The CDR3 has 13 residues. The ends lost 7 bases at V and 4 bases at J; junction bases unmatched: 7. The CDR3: CASIKTGQYEQYF. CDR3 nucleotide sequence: TGTGCCAGCATCAAGACAGGGCAGTACGAGCAGTACTTC.

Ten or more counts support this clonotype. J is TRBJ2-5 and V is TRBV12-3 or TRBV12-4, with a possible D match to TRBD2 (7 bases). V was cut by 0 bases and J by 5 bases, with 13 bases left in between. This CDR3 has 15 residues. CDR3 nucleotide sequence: TGTGCCAGCAGTTTAGCGGGGGGGCTCAAGGAGACCCAGTACTTC. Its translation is CASSLAGGLKETQYF.

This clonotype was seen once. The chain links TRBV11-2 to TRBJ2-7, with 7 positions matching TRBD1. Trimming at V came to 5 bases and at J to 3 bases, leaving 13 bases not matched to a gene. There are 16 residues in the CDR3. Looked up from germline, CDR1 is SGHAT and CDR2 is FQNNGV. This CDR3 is CASSPATGAHLYEQYF. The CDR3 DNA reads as TGTGCCAGCAGCCCAGCAACAGGGGCCCATCTCTACGAGCAGTACTTC.

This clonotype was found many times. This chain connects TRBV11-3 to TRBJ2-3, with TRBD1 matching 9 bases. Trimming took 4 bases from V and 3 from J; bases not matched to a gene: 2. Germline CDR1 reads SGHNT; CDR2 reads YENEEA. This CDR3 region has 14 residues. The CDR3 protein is CASSSGTGTDTQYF. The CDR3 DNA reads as TGTGCCAGCAGCTCGGGGACAGGGACAGATACGCAGTATTTT. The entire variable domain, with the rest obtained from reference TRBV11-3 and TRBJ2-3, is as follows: EAGVVQSPRYKIIEKKQPVAFWCNPISGHNTLYWYLQNLGQGPELLIRYENEEAVDDSQLPKDRFSAERLKGVDSTLKIQPAELGDSAVYLCASSSGTGTDTQYFGPGTRLTVL.

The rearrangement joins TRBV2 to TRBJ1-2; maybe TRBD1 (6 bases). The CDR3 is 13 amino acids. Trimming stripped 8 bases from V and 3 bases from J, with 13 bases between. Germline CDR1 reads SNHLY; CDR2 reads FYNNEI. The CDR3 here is CASHSGGDYGYTF. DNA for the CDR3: TGTGCCAGCCACTCGGGGGGCGACTATGGCTACACCTTC.

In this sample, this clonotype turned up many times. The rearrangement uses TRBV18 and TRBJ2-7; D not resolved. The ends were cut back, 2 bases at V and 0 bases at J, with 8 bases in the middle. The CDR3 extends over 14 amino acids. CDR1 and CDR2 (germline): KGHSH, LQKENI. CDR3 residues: CASSPSSFSYEQYF. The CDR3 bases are TGTGCCAGCTCACCATCCAGCTTCTCCTACGAGCAGTACTTC.

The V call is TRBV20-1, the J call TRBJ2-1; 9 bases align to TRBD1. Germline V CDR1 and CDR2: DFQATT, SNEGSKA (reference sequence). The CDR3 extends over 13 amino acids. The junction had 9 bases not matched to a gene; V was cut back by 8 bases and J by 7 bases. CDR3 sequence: CSTGGRGWNEQFF. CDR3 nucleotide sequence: TGCAGTACAGGGGGCAGGGGCTGGAATGAGCAGTTCTTC.

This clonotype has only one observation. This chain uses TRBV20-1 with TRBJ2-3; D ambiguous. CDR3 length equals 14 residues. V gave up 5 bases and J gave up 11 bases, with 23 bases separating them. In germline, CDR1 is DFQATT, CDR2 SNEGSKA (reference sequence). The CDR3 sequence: CSARASSSYNEQYF. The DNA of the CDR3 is TGCAGTGCTCGGGCCTCCAGCTCCTACAATGAGCAGTATTTT.

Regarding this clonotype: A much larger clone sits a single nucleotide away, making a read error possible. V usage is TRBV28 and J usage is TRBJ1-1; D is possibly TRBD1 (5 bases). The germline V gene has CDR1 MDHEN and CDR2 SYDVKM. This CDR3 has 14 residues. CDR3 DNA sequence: TGTGTCAGCAGTTTACGGACACCGGGAACTGAAGCTTTCTTT. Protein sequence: CVSSLRTPGTEAFF.

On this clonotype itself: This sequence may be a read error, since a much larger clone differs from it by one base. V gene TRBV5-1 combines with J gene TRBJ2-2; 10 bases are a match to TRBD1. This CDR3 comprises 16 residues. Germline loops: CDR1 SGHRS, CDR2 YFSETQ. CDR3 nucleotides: TGTGCCAGCTCGCGGGGACAGGGGATTAGCGCCGGGGAGCTGTTTTTT. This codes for CASSRGQGISAGELFF.

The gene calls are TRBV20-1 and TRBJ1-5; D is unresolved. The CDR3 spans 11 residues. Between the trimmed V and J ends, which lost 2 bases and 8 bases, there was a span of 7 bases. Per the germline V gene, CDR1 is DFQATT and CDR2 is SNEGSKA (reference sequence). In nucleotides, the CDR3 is TGCAGTGCTAGAATTGGCGAGCCCCAGCATTTT. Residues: CSARIGEPQHF.

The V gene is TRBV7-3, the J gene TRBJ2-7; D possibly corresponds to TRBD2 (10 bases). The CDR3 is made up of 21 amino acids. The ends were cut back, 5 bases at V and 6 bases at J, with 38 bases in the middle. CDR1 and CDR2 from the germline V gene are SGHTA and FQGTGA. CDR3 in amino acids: CASSPPGQGSSGSRGVSEQYV. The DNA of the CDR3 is TGTGCCAGCAGCCCCCCGGGACAGGGTTCTAGCGGGAGCAGGGGAGTTTCCGAGCAGTACGTC.

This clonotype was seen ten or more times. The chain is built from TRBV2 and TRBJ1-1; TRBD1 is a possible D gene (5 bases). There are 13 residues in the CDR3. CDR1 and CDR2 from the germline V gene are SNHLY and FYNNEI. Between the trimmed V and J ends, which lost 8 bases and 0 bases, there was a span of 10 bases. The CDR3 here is CASDEGLNTEAFF. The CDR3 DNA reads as TGTGCCAGCGATGAGGGGCTGAACACTGAAGCTTTCTTT.

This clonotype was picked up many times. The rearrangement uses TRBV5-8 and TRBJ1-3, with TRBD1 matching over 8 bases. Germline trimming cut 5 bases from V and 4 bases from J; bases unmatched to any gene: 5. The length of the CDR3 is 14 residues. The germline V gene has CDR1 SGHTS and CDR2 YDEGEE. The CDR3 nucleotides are TGTGCCAGCAGGCAGGGGGCGGCCGGAAACACCATATATTTT. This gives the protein CASRQGAAGNTIYF.

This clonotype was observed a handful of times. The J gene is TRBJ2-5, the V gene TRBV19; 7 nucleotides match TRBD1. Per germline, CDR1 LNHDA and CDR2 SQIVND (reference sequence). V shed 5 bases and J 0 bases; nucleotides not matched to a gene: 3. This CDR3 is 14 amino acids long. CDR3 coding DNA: TGTGCCAGTAGTCAACAGGGGAACCAAGAGACCCAGTACTTC. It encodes CASSQQGNQETQYF.

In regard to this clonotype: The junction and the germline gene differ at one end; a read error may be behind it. CDR3 bases: TGTGCCAGTGGTATAATGAACACTGAAGCTTTCTTT. This codes for CASGIMNTEAFF. The chain employs TRBV19 and TRBJ1-1; D remains unclear. This CDR3 is 12 amino acids long. In germline, CDR1 is LNHDA, CDR2 SQIVND (reference sequence).

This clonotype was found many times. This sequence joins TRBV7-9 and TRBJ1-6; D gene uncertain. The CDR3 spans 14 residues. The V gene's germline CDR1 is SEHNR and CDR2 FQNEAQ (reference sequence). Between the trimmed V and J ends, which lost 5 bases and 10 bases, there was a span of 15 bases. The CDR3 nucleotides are TGTGCCAGCAGCCCGGCCGCACCGCGGTCACCCCTCCACTTT. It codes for CASSPAAPRSPLHF.

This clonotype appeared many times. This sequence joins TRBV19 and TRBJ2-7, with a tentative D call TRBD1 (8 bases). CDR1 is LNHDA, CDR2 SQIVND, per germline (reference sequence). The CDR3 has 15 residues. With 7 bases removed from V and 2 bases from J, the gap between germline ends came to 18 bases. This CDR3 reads CASKARAGQAYEQYF. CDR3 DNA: TGTGCCAGTAAAGCGAGAGCGGGACAGGCCTACGAGCAGTACTTC.

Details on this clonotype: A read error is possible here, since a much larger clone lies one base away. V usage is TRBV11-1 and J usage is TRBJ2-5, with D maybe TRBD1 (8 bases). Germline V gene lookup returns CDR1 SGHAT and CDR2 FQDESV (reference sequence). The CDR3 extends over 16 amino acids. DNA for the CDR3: TGCGCCAGCAGCTTGGGAGGACAGGGAGGGCAAGAGACCCAGCACTTC. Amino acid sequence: CASSLGGQGGQETQHF.

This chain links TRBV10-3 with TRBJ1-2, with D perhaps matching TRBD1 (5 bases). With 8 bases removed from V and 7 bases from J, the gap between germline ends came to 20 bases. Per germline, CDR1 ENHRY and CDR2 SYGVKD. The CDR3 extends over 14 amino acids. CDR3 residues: CAIHPNGANLGYTF. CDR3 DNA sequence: TGTGCCATCCACCCTAACGGGGCCAACCTTGGCTACACCTTC.

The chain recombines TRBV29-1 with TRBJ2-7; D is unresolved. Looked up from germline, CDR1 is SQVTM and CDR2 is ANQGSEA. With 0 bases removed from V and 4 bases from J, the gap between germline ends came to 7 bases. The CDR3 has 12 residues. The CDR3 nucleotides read TGCAGCGTTGAAGATTTGCGTTACGAGCAGTACTTC. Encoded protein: CSVEDLRYEQYF.

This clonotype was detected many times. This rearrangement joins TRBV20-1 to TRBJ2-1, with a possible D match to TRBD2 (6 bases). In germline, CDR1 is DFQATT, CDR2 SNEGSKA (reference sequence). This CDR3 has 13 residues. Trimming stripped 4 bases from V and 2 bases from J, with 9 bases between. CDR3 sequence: CSAKASAYNEQFF. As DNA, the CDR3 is TGCAGTGCTAAGGCTAGCGCCTACAATGAGCAGTTCTTC.

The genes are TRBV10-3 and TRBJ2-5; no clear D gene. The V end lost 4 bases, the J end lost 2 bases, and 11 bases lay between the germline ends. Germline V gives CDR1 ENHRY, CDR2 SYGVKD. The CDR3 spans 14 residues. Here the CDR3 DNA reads TGTGCCATCAGTGTTGGTCTGTTACAAGAGACCCAGTACTTC. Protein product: CAISVGLLQETQYF.

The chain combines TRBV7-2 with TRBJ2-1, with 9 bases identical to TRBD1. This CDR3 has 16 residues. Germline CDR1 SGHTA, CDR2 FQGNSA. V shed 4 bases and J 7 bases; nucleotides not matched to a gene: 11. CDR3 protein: CASSSSWSGQGNEQFF. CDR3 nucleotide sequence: TGTGCCAGCAGCTCAAGTTGGAGCGGACAGGGGAATGAGCAGTTCTTC.

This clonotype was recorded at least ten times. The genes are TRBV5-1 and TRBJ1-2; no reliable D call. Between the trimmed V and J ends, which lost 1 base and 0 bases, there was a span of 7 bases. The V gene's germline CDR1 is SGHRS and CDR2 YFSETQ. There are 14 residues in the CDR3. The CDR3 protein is CASSLFVANYGYTF. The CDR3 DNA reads TGCGCCAGCAGCTTGTTTGTCGCTAACTATGGCTACACCTTC.

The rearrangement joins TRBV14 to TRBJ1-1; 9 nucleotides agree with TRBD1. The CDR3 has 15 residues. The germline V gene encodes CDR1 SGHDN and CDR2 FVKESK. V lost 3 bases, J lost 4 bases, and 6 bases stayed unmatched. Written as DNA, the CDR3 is TGTGCCAGCAGCCACGGTGGGACAGGGAGCACTGAAGCTTTCTTT. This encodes CASSHGGTGSTEAFF.

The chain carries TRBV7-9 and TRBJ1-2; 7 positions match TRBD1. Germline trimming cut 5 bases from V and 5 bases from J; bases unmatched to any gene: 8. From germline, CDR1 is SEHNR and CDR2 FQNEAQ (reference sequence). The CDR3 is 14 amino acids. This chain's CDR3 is CASSRSTGVYGYTF. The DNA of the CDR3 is TGTGCCAGCAGCAGATCTACAGGGGTGTATGGCTACACCTTC.

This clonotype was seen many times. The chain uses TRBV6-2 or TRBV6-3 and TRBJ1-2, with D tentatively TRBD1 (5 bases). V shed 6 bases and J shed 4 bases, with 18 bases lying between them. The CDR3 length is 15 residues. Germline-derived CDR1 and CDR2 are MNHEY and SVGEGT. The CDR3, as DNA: TGTGCCAGCAGCTACGACAGCCGGTCAGGCTATGGCTACACCTTC. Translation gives CASSYDSRSGYGYTF.

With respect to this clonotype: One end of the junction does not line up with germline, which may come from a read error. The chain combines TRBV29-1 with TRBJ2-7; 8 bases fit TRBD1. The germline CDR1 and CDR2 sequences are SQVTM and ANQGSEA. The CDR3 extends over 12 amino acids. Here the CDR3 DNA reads TGCAGCGCAAGGACAGGGCACTACAAGCAGTACTTC. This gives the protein CSARTGHYKQYF.

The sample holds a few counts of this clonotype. The CDR3 here is CASPREKETQYF. In DNA, the CDR3 is TGTGCCTCCCCCCGGGAAAAAGAGACCCAGTACTTC. This chain links TRBV6-4 with TRBJ2-5; possible D gene TRBD2, 5 bases. CDR1 MRHNA and CDR2 SNTAGT come from the germline V gene. The CDR3 is 12 amino acids. Trimming left V 11 bases short and J 3 bases short, with 13 bases between.

The CDR3 coding sequence is TGTGCCAGTAGTTTAATCCGGCGTCGGGGCAATCAGCCCCAGCATTTT. This gives the protein CASSLIRRRGNQPQHF. The chain joins TRBV19 to TRBJ1-5; unclear D gene. Germline V lookup: CDR1 LNHDA, CDR2 SQIVND (reference sequence). V was clipped by 5 bases and J by 2 bases, with 16 bases between them. The CDR3 extends over 16 amino acids.